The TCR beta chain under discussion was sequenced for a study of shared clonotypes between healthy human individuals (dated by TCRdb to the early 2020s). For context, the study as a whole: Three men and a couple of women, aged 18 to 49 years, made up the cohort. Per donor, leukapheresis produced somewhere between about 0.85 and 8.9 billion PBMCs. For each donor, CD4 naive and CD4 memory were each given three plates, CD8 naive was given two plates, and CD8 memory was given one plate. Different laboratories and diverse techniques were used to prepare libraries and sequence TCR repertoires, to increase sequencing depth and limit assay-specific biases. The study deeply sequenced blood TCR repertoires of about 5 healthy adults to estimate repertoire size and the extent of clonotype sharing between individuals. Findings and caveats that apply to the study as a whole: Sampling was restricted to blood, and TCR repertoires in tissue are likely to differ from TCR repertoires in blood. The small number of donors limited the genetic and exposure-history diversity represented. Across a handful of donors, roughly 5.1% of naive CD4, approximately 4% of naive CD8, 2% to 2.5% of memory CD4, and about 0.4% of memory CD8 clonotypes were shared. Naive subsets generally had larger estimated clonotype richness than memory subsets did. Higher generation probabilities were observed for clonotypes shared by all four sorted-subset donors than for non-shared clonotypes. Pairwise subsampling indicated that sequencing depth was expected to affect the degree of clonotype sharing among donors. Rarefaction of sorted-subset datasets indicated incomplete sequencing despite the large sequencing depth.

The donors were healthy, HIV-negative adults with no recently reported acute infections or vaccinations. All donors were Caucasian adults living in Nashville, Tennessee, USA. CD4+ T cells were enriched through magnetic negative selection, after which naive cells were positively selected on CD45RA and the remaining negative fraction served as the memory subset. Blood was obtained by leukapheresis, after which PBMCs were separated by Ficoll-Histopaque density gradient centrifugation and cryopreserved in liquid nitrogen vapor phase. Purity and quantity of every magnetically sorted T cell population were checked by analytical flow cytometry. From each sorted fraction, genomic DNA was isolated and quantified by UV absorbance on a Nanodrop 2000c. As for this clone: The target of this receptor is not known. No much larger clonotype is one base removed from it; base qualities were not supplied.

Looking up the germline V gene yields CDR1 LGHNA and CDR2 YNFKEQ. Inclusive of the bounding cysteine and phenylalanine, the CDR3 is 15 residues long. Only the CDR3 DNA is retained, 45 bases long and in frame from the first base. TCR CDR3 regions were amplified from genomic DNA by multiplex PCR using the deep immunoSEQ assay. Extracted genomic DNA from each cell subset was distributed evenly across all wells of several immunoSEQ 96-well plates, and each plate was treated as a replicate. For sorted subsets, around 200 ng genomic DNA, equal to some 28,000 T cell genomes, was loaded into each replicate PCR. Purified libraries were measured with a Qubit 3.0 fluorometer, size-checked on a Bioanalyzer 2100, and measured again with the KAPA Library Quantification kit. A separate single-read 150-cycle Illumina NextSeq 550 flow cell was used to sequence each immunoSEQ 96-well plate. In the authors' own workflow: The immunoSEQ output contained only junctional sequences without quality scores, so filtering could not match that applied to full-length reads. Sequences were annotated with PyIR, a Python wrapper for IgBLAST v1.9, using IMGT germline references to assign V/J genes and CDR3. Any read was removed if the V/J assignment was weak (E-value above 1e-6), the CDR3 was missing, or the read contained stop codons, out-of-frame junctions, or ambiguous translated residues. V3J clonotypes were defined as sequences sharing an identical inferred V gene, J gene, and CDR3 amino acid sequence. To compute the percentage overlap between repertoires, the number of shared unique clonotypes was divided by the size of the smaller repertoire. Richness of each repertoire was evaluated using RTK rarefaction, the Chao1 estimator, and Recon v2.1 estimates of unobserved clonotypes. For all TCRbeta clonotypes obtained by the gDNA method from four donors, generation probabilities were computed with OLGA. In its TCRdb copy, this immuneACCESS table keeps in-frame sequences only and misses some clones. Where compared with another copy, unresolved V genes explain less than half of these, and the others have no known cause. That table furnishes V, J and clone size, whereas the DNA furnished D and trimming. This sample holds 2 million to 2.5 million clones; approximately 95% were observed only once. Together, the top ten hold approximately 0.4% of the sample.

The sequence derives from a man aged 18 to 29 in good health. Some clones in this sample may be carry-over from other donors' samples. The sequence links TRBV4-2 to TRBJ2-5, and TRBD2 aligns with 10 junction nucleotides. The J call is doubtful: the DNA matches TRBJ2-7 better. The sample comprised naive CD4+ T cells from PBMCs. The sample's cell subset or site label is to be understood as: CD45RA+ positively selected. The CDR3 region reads CASSGKREGRDEQYF. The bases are TGTGCCAGCAGTGGAAAGCGGGAGGGCAGGGACGAGCAGTACTTC.